These 19 T cell receptor beta chains share one sample of origin, sequenced in a study of vaccination effects on CD4 cells after COVID-19. Their specific antigens are unknown. Data came from immunoSEQ multiplex PCR; TCRdb stores just in-frame clones and leaves some out. The repertoire has 25,000 to 30,000 clones, 70% to 75% of them found once; the top ten carry approximately 14%. ViraFEST expansion of antigen-specific CD4+ T cells with viral peptide pools preceded sequencing. Cells that had been cultured for roughly 9 days were the source of isolated CD4+ T cells. Participants were given two doses of BNT162b2 or mRNA-1273 vaccine. Sequences were derived from CD4+ T cells from PBMCs cultured with HCoV-229E spike peptides, sampled after COVID-19 vaccination. The receptors were gathered from a human donor who received a COVID-19 vaccine.

This clone was observed a few times. The chain links TRBV10-2 to TRBJ1-1; D not certain. The V gene's germline CDR1 is WSHSY and CDR2 SAAADI. Deletions cut 1 base from V and 1 base from J, with 4 bases between. The CDR3 extends over 13 amino acids. Here the CDR3 reads CASSELGNTEAFF. The CDR3, as DNA: TGCGCCAGCAGTGAGTTGGGGAACACTGAAGCTTTCTTT.

This chain joins TRBV3-1 (or the pseudogene TRBV3-2) and TRBJ2-2, with D hard to call. The CDR3 spans 15 residues. Trimming pared 0 bases from V and 7 bases from J, leaving 12 bases between. CDR1 LGHDT and CDR2 YNNKEL come from the germline V gene (reference sequence). In nucleotides, the CDR3 is TGTGCCAGCAGCCAAGATCTAGTGCGAGGCGGGGAGCTGTTTTTT. Encoded protein: CASSQDLVRGGELFF.

Comment on this clone: The sample carries other DNA sequences with the same CDR3. The J gene is TRBJ1-5, the V gene TRBV15; D ambiguous. Germline assignment: CDR1 LNHNV and CDR2 YYDKDF (reference sequence). Trimming took off 0 bases at V and 3 bases at J, with 0 bases between the two ends. The CDR3 covers 12 residues. The CDR3 DNA reads as TGTGCCACCAGCAGAGACAATCAGCCCCAGCATTTT. Translated: CATSRDNQPQHF.

The V gene is TRBV10-3, the J gene TRBJ2-5, with D possibly matching TRBD1 (5 bases). CDR3 length: 14 residues. The ends were cut back, 4 bases at V and 1 base at J, with 10 bases in the middle. CDR1 and CDR2 (germline): ENHRY, SYGVKD. The CDR3 is CAISAWGSQETQYF. The CDR3 DNA reads as TGTGCCATCAGTGCGTGGGGCAGCCAAGAGACCCAGTACTTC.

The sample holds a few counts of this clone. The chain uses TRBV5-5 and TRBJ1-3; no reliable D call. This CDR3 comprises 14 residues. Germline V gives CDR1 SGHKS, CDR2 YYEKEE (reference sequence). V was trimmed by 2 bases and J by 0 bases, leaving 6 bases between them. The CDR3 DNA follows: TGTGCCAGCAGCTTACAGAGCTCTGGAAACACCATATATTTT. This gives the protein CASSLQSSGNTIYF.

The chain combines TRBV14 with TRBJ2-1; TRBD2 agrees at 10 bases. Per germline, CDR1 SGHDN and CDR2 FVKESK. The CDR3 length is 17 residues. Trimming cost V 3 bases and J 4 bases; bases outside gene matches: 9. The CDR3 region is CASSQRVSGRGYNEQFF. Written as DNA, the CDR3 is TGTGCCAGCAGCCAGCGTGTAAGCGGGAGGGGTTACAATGAGCAGTTCTTC.

The rearrangement joins TRBV6-4 to TRBJ2-1; 7 bases align to TRBD2. V gave up 3 bases and J gave up 5 bases; unmatched junction bases: 1. There are 13 residues in the CDR3. Germline V lookup: CDR1 MRHNA, CDR2 SNTAGT. This CDR3 is CASSEREHNEQFF. CDR3 DNA sequence: TGTGCCAGCAGTGAGCGGGAGCACAATGAGCAGTTCTTC.

This clone was seen once. The chain is built from TRBV10-2 and TRBJ2-5, with 7 bases matching TRBD1. V dropped 6 bases and J dropped 5; count of bases not matched to a gene: 12. CDR1 WSHSY and CDR2 SAAADI come from the germline V gene. This CDR3 is built from 15 residues. DNA for the CDR3: TGCGCCAGCAGCCAGAGGGGGCAGGAGTGGGAGACCCAGTACTTC. Its translation is CASSQRGQEWETQYF.

In this sample, this clone turned up a few times. The chain joins TRBV4-2 to TRBJ2-7; 7 bases map to TRBD2. V lost 3 bases, J lost 0 bases, and 11 bases stayed unmatched. CDR1 LGHNA and CDR2 YNFKEQ come from the germline V gene. CDR3 length equals 17 residues. The CDR3 bases are TGTGCCAGCAGCCAGGCTTCGTGGGGCGGGAGCTCCTACGAGCAGTACTTC. Encoded protein: CASSQASWGGSSYEQYF.

V usage is TRBV20-1 and J usage is TRBJ2-3; D not resolved. The CDR3 covers 11 residues. The germline V and J ends were trimmed by 3 bases and 5 bases, with 6 bases remaining between them. Germline loops: CDR1 DFQATT, CDR2 SNEGSKA (reference sequence). CDR3: CSARMGDTQYF. In DNA form, the CDR3 reads TGCAGTGCTAGGATGGGAGATACGCAGTATTTT.

This rearrangement joins TRBV3-1 (or the pseudogene TRBV3-2) to TRBJ2-3; D not resolved. Germline assignment: CDR1 LGHDT and CDR2 YNNKEL (reference sequence). The V end was cut by 1 base, the J end by 2 bases, with 10 bases between. There are 15 residues in the CDR3. CDR3 nucleotides: TGTGCCAGCAGCCAAGTAGGCCTAGTCACAGATACGCAGTATTTT. It codes for CASSQVGLVTDTQYF.

This chain connects TRBV10-3 to TRBJ1-1, with 8 bases matching TRBD1. This CDR3 spans 12 amino acids. Germline V gene sequence: CDR1 ENHRY, CDR2 SYGVKD. J lost 7 bases, V lost 4 bases, and 2 bases had no gene match. CDR3 sequence (DNA): TGTGCCATCAGTGGACAGGGGAATGAAGCTTTCTTT. Protein: CAISGQGNEAFF.

V is TRBV19 and J is TRBJ2-7; perhaps TRBD2 as D (6 bases). The germline V gene has CDR1 LNHDA and CDR2 SQIVND (reference sequence). The CDR3 sequence is 14 residues long. V gave up 5 bases and J gave up 4 bases, with 15 bases separating them. Here the CDR3 DNA reads TGTGCCAGTAGTTCGCGGGGTGGGAAGTACGAGCAGTACTTC. It is translated as CASSSRGGKYEQYF.

The rearrangement links TRBV24-1 to TRBJ1-2; D is uncertain. This CDR3 region has 12 residues. The V and J ends lost 3 bases and 7 bases respectively, with 8 bases between them. Germline loops: CDR1 KGHDR, CDR2 SFDVKD. The CDR3 DNA sequence: TGTGCCACCAGTGATGGCGTAAGTGGCTACACCTTC. Encoded protein: CATSDGVSGYTF.

CDR3 residues: CASSRNSGSSPYNEQFF. The CDR3 nucleotides are TGTGCCAGCAGCAGAAATAGCGGGAGTTCCCCCTACAATGAGCAGTTCTTC. The chain recombines TRBV21-1 with TRBJ2-1; TRBD2, the table's D call, was not compared with the DNA. TRBV21-1 is reported as a pseudogene. The CDR3 is made up of 17 amino acids.

The chain carries TRBV12-3 or TRBV12-4 and TRBJ1-2, with D unresolved. The V and J ends lost 1 base and 3 bases respectively, with 6 bases between them. CDR3 length: 13 amino acids. In DNA, the CDR3 is TGTGCCAGCAGTTTAGGGGGATACTATGGCTACACCTTC. Protein: CASSLGGYYGYTF.

The V gene is TRBV5-1, the J gene TRBJ2-7; 10 bases line up with TRBD2. V gave up 1 base and J gave up 7 bases; unmatched junction bases: 8. The germline V gene encodes CDR1 SGHRS and CDR2 YFSETQ. The CDR3 is 15 residues long. The CDR3 region is CASSLSLAGAGEQYF. CDR3 nucleotide sequence: TGCGCCAGCAGCTTGTCTCTAGCGGGGGCCGGGGAGCAGTACTTC.

The chain recombines TRBV10-3 with TRBJ1-1; TRBD1 agrees at 8 bases. Per germline, CDR1 ENHRY and CDR2 SYGVKD. V dropped 3 bases and J dropped 7; count of bases not matched to a gene: 4. The CDR3 spans 13 residues. The CDR3 protein is CAISDAGTGEAFF. DNA of the CDR3: TGTGCCATCAGTGACGCGGGGACAGGTGAAGCTTTCTTT.

This clone was seen only a few times. J is TRBJ1-2 and V is TRBV7-9; D might be TRBD1 (5 bases). Trimming stripped 1 base from V and 4 bases from J, with 16 bases between. CDR3 length: 16 amino acids. CDR1 SEHNR and CDR2 FQNEAQ come from the germline V gene (reference sequence). The CDR3: CASSLGGRGELYGYTF. The CDR3 coding sequence is TGTGCCAGCAGCTTAGGGGGACGGGGGGAGCTCTATGGCTACACCTTC.